This T cell receptor (beta chain) was profiled in a study of blood T cell repertoires in COVID-19. Whole-study context: The United States, Italy and Spain supplied acute and convalescent COVID-19 samples. PBMCs, B-cell-depleted T cells, or T cells provided the cDNA or gDNA that made up the material.

Germline-derived CDR1 and CDR2 are SQVTM and ANQGSEA. CDR3 length equals 13 residues. The J segment lost 8 bases and the V segment lost 6 bases, leaving 9 bases of the junction unmatched. In the authors' methods: The assay estimated nucleated cells by amplifying reference gene primers. Only in-frame clones appear in the TCRdb table, and some are missing; sequencing was by immunoSEQ multiplex PCR. The DNA gave D and trimming, while V, J and clone size come from that table. The sample shows 150,000 to 200,000 clones, approximately 80% of them seen only once. The sequencing input was peripheral blood. This TCR was sampled from a human donor in a cohort sampled during active COVID-19. J is TRBJ1-2 and V is TRBV29-1, with TRBD1 matching 10 bases. CDR3 region: CSVRGTGDSGYTF. The CDR3 DNA reads TGCAGCGTAAGGGGGACAGGGGATTCGGGCTACACCTTC.